These 17 T cell receptor beta chains share one sample of origin, sequenced in a study of technical replicates of blood from several donors. Libraries were prepared by immunoSEQ multiplex PCR; TCRdb keeps only in-frame clonotypes and omits some of them. The sample records 75,000 to 95,000 clones, roughly 94% being singletons. The sequenced sample consisted of T cells isolated from PBMCs. Receptors originate from a human donor in good health.

The chain couples TRBV2 to TRBJ2-7; D gene uncertain. The germline CDR1 and CDR2 sequences are SNHLY and FYNNEI. Trimming stripped 8 bases from V and 7 bases from J, with 15 bases between. CDR3 size: 12 residues. CDR3 residues: CASGQVLREQYF. CDR3 DNA sequence: TGTGCCAGCGGCCAGGTCCTTAGGGAGCAGTACTTC.

The rearrangement links TRBV2 to TRBJ2-7, with 8 bases matching TRBD1. The CDR3 covers 15 residues. J was trimmed by 2 bases and V by 5 bases; bases with no gene match: 8. Looked up from germline, CDR1 is SNHLY and CDR2 is FYNNEI. This CDR3 is CASSRSGTGPYEQYF. In nucleotides, the CDR3 is TGTGCCAGCAGTAGATCCGGGACAGGTCCCTACGAGCAGTACTTC.

This chain links TRBV21-1 with TRBJ2-1; the listed D gene, TRBD2, was not tested against the DNA. TRBV21-1 constitutes a pseudogene. This CDR3 spans 13 amino acids. CDR3 sequence reads: CASIVEGSNEQFF. Here the CDR3 DNA reads TGTGCCAGCATTGTGGAGGGGAGCAATGAGCAGTTCTTC.

The chain links TRBV6-4 to TRBJ1-5; 7 bases fit TRBD1. The CDR3 has 18 residues. Germline V lookup: CDR1 MRHNA, CDR2 SNTAGT. J was trimmed by 4 bases and V by 6 bases; bases with no gene match: 18. CDR3 bases: TGTGCCAGCAGGTACTCCAGTTTTGGGACAGTAAGGAATCAGCCCCAGCATTTT. The encoded protein is CASRYSSFGTVRNQPQHF.

The V call is TRBV7-6, the J call TRBJ2-7, with D maybe TRBD1 (6 bases). The CDR3 is 16 residues long. Germline lookup yields CDR1 SGHVS and CDR2 FNYEAQ. V dropped 3 bases and J dropped 3 bases, with 18 bases sitting between them. This chain's CDR3 is CASSFYMDRHNYEQYF. CDR3 coding DNA: TGTGCCAGCAGCTTCTATATGGACAGACATAACTACGAGCAGTACTTC.

The chain is built from TRBV28 and TRBJ1-5; D uncertain. Trimming took 4 bases from V and 7 from J, leaving 8 bases between them. This CDR3 spans 12 amino acids. CDR1 is MDHEN, CDR2 SYDVKM, per germline. CDR3 sequence reads: CASSSGSQPQHF. DNA of the CDR3: TGTGCCAGCAGTTCTGGTAGCCAGCCCCAGCATTTT.

The J gene is TRBJ2-7, the V gene TRBV5-6; 11 nucleotides align to TRBD2. V lost 4 bases and J lost 7; bases outside the gene matches: 13. The CDR3 runs to 16 residues. The germline V gene encodes CDR1 SGHDT and CDR2 YYEEEE. The DNA for the CDR3 is TGTGCCAGCAGCCCCCGACCGGGACTAGCGGCCTTAGAGCAGTACTTC. Translated: CASSPRPGLAALEQYF.

This clone appeared once. The gene calls are TRBV6-4 and TRBJ1-2; 7 positions match TRBD1. Germline-derived CDR1 and CDR2 are MRHNA and SNTAGT. The CDR3 length is 14 residues. Trimming took 0 bases from V and 6 from J; bases not matched to a gene: 4. In DNA, the CDR3 is TGTGCCAGCAGTGACTCCCCGCAGGGGGATGGCTACACCTTC. This sequence encodes CASSDSPQGDGYTF.

The genes are TRBV7-9 and TRBJ1-1; TRBD1 might be the D (6 bases). The length of the CDR3 is 15 residues. Germline V lookup: CDR1 SEHNR, CDR2 FQNEAQ (reference sequence). V lost 5 bases and J 5 bases, leaving 18 bases between the germline ends. The CDR3 DNA is TGTGCCAGCAGCCCCCTGGGGGGGCGAGATACTGAAGCTTTCTTT. As protein: CASSPLGGRDTEAFF. Using reference TRBV7-9 and TRBJ1-1 for the parts outside the CDR3, the full variable domain is DTGVSQNPRHKITKRGQNVTFRCDPISEHNRLYWYRQTLGQGPEFLTYFQNEAQLEKSRLLSDRFSAERPKGSFSTLEIQRTEQGDSAMYLCASSPLGGRDTEAFFGQGTRLTVV.

The gene calls are TRBV4-2 and TRBJ2-5, with 12 positions matching TRBD2. The CDR3 length is 15 residues. Per germline, CDR1 LGHNA and CDR2 YNFKEQ. With 4 bases clipped from V and 5 bases from J, the junction kept 5 bases outside the gene matches. This CDR3 reads CASSPTSGSGETQYF. The CDR3 nucleotides read TGTGCCAGCAGCCCGACTAGCGGGAGCGGGGAGACCCAGTACTTC.

This clone was counted a single time. V usage is TRBV6-5 and J usage is TRBJ1-1; D gene ambiguous. CDR1 and CDR2 (germline): MNHEY, SVGAGI. With 0 bases removed from V and 1 base from J, the gap between germline ends came to 9 bases. The CDR3 is 15 amino acids. The DNA of the CDR3 is TGTGCCAGCAGTTACTCGCTATACGGGAACACTGAAGCTTTCTTT. Translated: CASSYSLYGNTEAFF.

The chain couples TRBV5-1 to TRBJ1-2, with D perhaps matching TRBD1 (5 bases). This CDR3 contains 15 residues. The germline V and J ends were trimmed by 4 bases and 1 base, with 14 bases remaining between them. Germline V gives CDR1 SGHRS, CDR2 YFSETQ. The CDR3 region has the DNA TGCGCCAGCAGCCGCGGGACCCCAAATAACTATGGCTACACCTTC. Translation: CASSRGTPNNYGYTF.

This clone was picked up one time. DNA of the CDR3: TGTGCCAGCAGTGGCACAAGGAGCTCCTACGAGCAGTACTTC. The encoded protein is CASSGTRSSYEQYF. This rearrangement joins TRBV2 to TRBJ2-7; D is undetermined. CDR3 length equals 14 residues. Germline loops: CDR1 SNHLY, CDR2 FYNNEI. V shed 4 bases and J shed 0 bases, with 10 bases lying between them.

The chain recombines TRBV6-1 with TRBJ2-7; TRBD2 is a possible D gene (6 bases). Germline CDR1 is MNHNS and CDR2 is SASEGT. CDR3 length: 15 amino acids. Between the trimmed V and J ends, which lost 8 bases and 11 bases, there was a span of 28 bases. CDR3 DNA sequence: TGTGCCAGCGGGACCACCGTGACCCTCTTTGGGGAGGAGTACTTC. It codes for CASGTTVTLFGEEYF.

The chain links TRBV7-6 to TRBJ2-7, with D possibly being TRBD2 (5 bases). V lost 1 base, J lost 0 bases, and 13 bases lay in between. CDR1 SGHVS and CDR2 FNYEAQ come from the germline V gene. The CDR3 loop spans 16 amino acids. This chain's CDR3 is CASSLGGAASSYEQYF. The CDR3 DNA reads TGTGCCAGCAGCTTAGGAGGAGCGGCAAGCTCCTACGAGCAGTACTTC.

The rearrangement uses TRBV7-8 and TRBJ2-1, with TRBD1 as a possible D gene (7 bases). V dropped 1 base and J dropped 10 bases, with 11 bases sitting between them. The CDR3 has 13 residues. Germline V lookup: CDR1 SGHVS, CDR2 FQNEAQ. The CDR3 loop is CASSLGRDREQFF. The CDR3 DNA reads as TGTGCCAGCAGCTTAGGGCGGGACAGAGAGCAGTTCTTC.

This rearrangement joins TRBV29-1 to TRBJ1-1, with 8 bases lining up with TRBD1. Trimming took 6 bases from V and 1 from J; bases not matched to a gene: 4. This CDR3 region has 13 residues. Germline V lookup: CDR1 SQVTM, CDR2 ANQGSEA. The CDR3 DNA reads as TGCAGCGTCTTCGGGACAGGGAACACTGAAGCTTTCTTT. Translating it yields CSVFGTGNTEAFF.